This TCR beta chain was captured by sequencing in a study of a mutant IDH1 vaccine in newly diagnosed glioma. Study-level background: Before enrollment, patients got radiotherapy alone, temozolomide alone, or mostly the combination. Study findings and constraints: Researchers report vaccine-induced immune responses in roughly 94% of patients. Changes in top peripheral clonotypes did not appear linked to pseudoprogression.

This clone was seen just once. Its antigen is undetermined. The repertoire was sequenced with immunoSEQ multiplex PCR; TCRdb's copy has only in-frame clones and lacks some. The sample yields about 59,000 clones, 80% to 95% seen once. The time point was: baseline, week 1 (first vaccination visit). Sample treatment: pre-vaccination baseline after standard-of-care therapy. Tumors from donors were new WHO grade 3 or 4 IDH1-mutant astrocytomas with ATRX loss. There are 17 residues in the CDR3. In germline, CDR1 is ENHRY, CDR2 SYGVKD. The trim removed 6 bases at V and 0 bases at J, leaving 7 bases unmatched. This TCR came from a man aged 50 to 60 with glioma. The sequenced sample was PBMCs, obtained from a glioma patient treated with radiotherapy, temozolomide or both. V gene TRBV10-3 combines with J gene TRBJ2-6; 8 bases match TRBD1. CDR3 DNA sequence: TGTGCCATCAGAACAGGGGGACTGTCCTCTGGGGCCAACGTCCTGACTTTC. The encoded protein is CAIRTGGLSSGANVLTF.